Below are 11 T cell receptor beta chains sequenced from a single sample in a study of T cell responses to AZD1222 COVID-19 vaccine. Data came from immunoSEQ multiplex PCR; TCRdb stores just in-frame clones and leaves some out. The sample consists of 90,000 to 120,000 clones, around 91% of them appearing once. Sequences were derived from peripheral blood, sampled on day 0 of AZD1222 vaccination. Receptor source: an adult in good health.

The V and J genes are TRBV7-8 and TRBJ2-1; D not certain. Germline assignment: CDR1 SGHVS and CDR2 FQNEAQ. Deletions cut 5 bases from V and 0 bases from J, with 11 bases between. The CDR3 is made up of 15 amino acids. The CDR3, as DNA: TGTGCCAGCAGCCCAGGACGAAGCTCCTACAATGAGCAGTTCTTC. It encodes CASSPGRSSYNEQFF.

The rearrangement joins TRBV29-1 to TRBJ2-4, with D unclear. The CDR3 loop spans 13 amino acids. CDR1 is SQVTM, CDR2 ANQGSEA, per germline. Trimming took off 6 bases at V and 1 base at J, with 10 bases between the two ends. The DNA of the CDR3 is TGCAGCGTCCTTACTTCGGCCAAAAACATTCAGTACTTC. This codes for CSVLTSAKNIQYF.

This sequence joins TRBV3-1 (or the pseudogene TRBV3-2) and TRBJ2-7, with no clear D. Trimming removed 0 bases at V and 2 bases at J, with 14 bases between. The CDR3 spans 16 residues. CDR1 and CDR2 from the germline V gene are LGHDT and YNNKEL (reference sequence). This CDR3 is CASSQDGGVSAYEQYF. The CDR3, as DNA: TGTGCCAGCAGCCAAGATGGTGGGGTTTCGGCCTACGAGCAGTACTTC.

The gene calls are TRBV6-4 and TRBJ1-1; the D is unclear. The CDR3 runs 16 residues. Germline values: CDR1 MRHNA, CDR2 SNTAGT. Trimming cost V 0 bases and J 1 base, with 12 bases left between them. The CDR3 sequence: CASSDSWETWNTEAFF. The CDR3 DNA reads TGTGCCAGCAGTGACTCGTGGGAGACATGGAACACTGAAGCTTTCTTT.

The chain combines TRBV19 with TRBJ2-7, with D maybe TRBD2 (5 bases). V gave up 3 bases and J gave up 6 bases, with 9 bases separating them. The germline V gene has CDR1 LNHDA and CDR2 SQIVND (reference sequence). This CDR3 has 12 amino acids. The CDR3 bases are TGTGCCAGTAGTATTGGAGGAGGCGAGCAGTACTTC. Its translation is CASSIGGGEQYF.

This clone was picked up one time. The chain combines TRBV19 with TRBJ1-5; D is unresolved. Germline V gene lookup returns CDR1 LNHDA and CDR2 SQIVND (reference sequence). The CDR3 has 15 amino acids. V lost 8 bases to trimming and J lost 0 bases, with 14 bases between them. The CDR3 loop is CASRVVSFSNQPQHF. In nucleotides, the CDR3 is TGTGCCAGTCGGGTTGTAAGCTTTAGCAATCAGCCCCAGCATTTT.

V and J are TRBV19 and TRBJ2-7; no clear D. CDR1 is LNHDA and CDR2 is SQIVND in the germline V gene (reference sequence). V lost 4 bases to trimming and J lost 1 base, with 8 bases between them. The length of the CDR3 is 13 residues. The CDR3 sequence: CASSTGRSYEQYF. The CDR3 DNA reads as TGTGCCAGTAGTACAGGTAGATCCTACGAGCAGTACTTC.

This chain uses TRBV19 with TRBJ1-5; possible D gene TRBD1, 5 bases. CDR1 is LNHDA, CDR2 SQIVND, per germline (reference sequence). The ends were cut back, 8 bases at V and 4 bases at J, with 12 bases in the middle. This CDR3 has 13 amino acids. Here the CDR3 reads CASRWGVNQPQHF. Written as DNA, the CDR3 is TGTGCCAGTCGGTGGGGGGTAAATCAGCCCCAGCATTTT.

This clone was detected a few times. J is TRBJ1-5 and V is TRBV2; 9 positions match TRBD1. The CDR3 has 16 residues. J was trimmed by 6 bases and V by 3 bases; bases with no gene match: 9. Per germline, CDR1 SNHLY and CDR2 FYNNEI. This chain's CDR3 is CASSDAGTGYGQPQHF. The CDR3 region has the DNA TGTGCCAGCAGTGATGCCGGGACAGGGTACGGTCAGCCCCAGCATTTT.

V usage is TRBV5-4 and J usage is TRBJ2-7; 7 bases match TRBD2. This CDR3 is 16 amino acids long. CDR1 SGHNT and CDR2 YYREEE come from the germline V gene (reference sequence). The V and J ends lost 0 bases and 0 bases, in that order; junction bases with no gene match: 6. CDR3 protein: CASSLVPSGCSYEQYF. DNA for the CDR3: TGTGCCAGCAGCTTGGTTCCTAGCGGATGCTCCTACGAGCAGTACTTC.

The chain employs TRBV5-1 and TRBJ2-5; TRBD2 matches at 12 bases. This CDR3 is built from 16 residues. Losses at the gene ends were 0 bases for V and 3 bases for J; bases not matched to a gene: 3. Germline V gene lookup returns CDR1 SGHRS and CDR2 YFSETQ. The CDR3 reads CASSLAPSGREETQYF. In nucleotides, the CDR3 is TGCGCCAGCAGCTTGGCTCCTAGCGGGAGGGAAGAGACCCAGTACTTC.